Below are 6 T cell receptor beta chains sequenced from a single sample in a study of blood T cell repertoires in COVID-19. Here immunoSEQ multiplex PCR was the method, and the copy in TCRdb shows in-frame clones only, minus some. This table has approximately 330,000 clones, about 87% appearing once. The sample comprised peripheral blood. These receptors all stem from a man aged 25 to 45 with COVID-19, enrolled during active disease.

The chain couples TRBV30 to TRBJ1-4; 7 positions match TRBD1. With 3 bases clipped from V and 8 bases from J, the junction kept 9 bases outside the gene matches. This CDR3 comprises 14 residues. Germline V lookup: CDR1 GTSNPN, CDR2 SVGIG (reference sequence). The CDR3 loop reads CAWSRDRGSEKLFF. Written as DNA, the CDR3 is TGTGCCTGGAGCCGGGACAGAGGTTCGGAAAAACTGTTTTTT.

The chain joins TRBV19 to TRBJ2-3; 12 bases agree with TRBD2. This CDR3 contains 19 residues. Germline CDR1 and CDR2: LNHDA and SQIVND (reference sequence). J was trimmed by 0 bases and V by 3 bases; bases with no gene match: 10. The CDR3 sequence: CASSIQRGGLAGSTDTQYF. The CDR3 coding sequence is TGTGCCAGTAGTATTCAAAGGGGGGGACTAGCGGGCAGCACAGATACGCAGTATTTT.

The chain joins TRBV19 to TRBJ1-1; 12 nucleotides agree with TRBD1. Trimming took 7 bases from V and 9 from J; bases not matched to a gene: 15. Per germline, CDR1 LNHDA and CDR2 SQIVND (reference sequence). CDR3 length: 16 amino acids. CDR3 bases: TGTGCCAGTAAACACACTACCGGGACAGGGGGCACGCAAGCTTTCTTT. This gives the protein CASKHTTGTGGTQAFF.

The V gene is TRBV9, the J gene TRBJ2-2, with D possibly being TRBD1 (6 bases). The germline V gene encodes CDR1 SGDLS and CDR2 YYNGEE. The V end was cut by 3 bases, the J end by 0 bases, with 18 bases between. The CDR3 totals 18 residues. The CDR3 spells CASSANLRQATNTGELFF. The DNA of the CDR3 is TGTGCCAGCAGCGCAAATCTAAGACAGGCCACGAACACCGGGGAGCTGTTTTTT.

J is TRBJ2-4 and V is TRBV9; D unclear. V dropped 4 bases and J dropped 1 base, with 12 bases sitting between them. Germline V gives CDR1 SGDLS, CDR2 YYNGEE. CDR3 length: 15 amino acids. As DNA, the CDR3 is TGTGCCAGCAGCCTAGTTATGTTGGCCAAAAACATTCAGTACTTC. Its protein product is CASSLVMLAKNIQYF.

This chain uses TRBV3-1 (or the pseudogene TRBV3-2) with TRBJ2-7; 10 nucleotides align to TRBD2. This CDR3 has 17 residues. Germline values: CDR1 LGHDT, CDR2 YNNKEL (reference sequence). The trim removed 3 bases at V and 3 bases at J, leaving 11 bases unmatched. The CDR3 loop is CASSQGRLAGALYEQYF. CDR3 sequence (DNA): TGTGCCAGCAGCCAGGGACGGCTAGCGGGGGCCCTCTACGAGCAGTACTTC.